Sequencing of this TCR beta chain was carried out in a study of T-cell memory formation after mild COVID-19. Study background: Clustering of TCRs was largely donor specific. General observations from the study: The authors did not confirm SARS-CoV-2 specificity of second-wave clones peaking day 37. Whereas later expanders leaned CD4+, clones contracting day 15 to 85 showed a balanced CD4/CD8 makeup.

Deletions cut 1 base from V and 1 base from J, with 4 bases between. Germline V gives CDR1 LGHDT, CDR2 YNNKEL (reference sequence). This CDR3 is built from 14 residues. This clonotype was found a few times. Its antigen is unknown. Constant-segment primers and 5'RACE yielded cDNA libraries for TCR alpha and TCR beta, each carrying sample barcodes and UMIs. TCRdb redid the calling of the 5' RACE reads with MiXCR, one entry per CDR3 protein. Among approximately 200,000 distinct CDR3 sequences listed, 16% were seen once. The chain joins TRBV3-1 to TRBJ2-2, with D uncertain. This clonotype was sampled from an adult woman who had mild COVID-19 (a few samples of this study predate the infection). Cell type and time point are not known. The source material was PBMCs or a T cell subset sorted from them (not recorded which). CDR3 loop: CASSQGQNTGELFF. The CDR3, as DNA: TGTGCCAGCAGCCAAGGACAGAACACCGGGGAGCTGTTTTTT.